The sequence of this TCR beta chain was determined in a study of shared clonotypes between healthy human individuals. Notes on the study in general: Compared with clonotypes that all four donors shared, non-shared clonotypes had lower generation probabilities.

The table came from immunoSEQ multiplex PCR; TCRdb's copy has only in-frame clones and leaves some out. The repertoire consists of about a million clones, with approximately 80% occurring once and the leading ten covering nearly 1.5%. The CDR3 length is 18 residues. V lost 3 bases and J lost 4; bases outside the gene matches: 13. CDR1 is LNHNV, CDR2 YYDKDF, per germline (reference sequence). On this clone: As yet, its antigen is unknown.

The sequence came from a man aged 18 to 30 in good health. The sample was memory CD4+ T cells sorted from blood. Subset described: CD45RA-negative fraction. The chain uses TRBV15 and TRBJ2-7; 12 bases agree with TRBD1. This chain's CDR3 is CATSRDEGQGAGRYEQYF. Written as DNA, the CDR3 is TGTGCCACCAGCAGGGACGAGGGACAGGGGGCGGGGAGGTACGAGCAGTACTTC.